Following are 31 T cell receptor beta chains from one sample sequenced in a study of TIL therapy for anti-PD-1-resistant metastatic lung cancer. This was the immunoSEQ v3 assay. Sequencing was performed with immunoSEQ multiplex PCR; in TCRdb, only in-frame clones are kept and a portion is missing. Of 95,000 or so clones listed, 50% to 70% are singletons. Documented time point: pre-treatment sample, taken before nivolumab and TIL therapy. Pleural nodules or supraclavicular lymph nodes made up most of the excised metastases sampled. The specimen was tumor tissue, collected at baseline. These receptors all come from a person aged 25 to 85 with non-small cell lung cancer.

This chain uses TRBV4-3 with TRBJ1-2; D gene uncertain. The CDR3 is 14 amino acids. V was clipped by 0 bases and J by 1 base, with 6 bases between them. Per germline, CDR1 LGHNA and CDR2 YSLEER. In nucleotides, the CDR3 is TGCGCCAGCAGCCAAGAAGAGGGTAACTATGGCTACACCTTC. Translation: CASSQEEGNYGYTF.

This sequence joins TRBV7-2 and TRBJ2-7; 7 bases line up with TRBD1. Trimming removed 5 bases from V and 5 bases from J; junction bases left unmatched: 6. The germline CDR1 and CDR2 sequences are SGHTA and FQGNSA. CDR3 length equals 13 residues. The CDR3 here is CASSPGQVNEQYF. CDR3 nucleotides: TGTGCCAGCAGCCCCGGACAGGTTAACGAGCAGTACTTC.

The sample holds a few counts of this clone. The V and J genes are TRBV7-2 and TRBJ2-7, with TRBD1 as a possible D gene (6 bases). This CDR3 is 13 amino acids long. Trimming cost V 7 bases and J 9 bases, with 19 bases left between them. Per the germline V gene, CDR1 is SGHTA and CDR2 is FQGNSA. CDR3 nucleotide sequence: TGTGCCAGCACCATGAGGGGGTTTTTGGGGCAGTACTTC. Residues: CASTMRGFLGQYF.

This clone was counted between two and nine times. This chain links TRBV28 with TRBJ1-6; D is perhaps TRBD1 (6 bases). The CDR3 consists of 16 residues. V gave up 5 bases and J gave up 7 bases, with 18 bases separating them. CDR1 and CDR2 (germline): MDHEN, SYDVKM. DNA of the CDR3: TGTGCCAGCAGTCCGATAGGGGGGAAGGGCAATTCACCCCTCCACTTT. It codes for CASSPIGGKGNSPLHF. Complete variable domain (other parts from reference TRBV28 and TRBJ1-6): DVKVTQSSRYLVKRTGEKVFLECVQDMDHENMFWYRQDPGLGLRLIYFSYDVKMKEKGDIPEGYSVSREKKERFSLILESASTNQTSMYLCASSPIGGKGNSPLHFGNGTRLTVT.

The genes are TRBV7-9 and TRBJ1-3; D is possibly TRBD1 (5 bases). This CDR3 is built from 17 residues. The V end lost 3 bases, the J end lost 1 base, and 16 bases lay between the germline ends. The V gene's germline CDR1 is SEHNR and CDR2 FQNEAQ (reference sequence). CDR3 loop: CASSLDGAFRSGNTIYF. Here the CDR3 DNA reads TGTGCCAGCAGCTTGGACGGGGCCTTCCGATCTGGAAACACCATATATTTT.

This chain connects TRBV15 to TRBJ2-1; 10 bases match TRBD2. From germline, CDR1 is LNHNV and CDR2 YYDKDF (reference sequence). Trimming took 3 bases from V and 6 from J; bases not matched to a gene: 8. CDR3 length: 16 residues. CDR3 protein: CATSRGSGRAGNEQFF. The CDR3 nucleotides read TGTGCCACCAGCAGGGGGAGCGGGAGGGCGGGCAATGAGCAGTTCTTC.

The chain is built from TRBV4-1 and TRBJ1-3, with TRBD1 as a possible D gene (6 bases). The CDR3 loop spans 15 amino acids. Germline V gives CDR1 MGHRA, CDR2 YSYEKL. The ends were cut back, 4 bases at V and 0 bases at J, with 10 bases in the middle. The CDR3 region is CASSPGHVSGNTIYF. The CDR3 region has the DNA TGCGCCAGCAGCCCGGGACACGTCTCTGGAAACACCATATATTTT.

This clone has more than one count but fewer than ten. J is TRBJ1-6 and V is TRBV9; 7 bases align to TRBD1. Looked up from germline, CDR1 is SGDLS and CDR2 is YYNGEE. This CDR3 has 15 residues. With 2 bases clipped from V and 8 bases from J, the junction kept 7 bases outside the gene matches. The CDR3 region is CASSVRDSRYSPLHF. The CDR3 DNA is TGTGCCAGCAGCGTGCGGGACAGCCGATATTCACCCCTCCACTTT.

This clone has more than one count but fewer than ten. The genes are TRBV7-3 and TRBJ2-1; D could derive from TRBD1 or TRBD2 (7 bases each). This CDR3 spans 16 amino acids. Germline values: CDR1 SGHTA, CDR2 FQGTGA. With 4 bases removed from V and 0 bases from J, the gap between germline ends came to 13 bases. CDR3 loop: CASSSQGGVSYNEQFF. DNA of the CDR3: TGTGCCAGCAGCTCCCAGGGGGGGGTCTCCTACAATGAGCAGTTCTTC. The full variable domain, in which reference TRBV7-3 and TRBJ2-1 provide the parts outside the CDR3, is GAGVSQTPSNKVTEKGKYVELRCDPISGHTALYWYRQSLGQGPEFLIYFQGTGAADDSGLPNDRFFAVRPEGSVSTLKIQRTERGDSAVYLCASSSQGGVSYNEQFFGPGTRLTVL.

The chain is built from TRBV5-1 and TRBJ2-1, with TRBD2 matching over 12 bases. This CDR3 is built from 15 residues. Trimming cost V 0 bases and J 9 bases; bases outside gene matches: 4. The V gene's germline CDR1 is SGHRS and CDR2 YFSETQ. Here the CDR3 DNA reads TGCGCCAGCAGCTTGGACGGACTAGCGGGACCTGAGCAGTTCTTC. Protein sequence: CASSLDGLAGPEQFF.

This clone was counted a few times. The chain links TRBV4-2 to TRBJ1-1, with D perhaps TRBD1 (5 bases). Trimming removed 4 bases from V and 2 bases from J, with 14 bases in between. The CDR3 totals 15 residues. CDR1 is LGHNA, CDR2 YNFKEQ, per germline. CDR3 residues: CASSLGGGSNTEAFF. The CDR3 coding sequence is TGTGCCAGCAGCCTTGGGGGAGGAAGTAACACTGAAGCTTTCTTT.

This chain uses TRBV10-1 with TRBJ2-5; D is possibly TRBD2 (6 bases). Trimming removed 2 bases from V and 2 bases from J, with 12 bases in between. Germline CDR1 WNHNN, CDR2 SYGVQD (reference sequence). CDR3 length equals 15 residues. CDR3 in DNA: TGCGCCAGCAGTGAGCAGGCGGGAAAGCAAGAGACCCAGTACTTC. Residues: CASSEQAGKQETQYF.

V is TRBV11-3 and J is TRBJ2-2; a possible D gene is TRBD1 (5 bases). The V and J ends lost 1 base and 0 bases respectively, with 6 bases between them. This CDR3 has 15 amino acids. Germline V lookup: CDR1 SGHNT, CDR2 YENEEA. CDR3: CASSLGTTNTGELFF. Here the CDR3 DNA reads TGTGCCAGCAGCTTAGGGACAACGAACACCGGGGAGCTGTTTTTT.

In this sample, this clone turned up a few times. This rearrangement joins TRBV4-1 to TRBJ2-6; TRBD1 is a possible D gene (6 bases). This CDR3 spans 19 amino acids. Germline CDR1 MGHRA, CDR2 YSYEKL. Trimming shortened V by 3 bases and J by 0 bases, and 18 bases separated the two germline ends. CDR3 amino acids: CASSQKDSPLYSGANVLTF. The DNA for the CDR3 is TGCGCCAGCAGCCAGAAGGACAGTCCCTTGTACTCTGGGGCCAACGTCCTGACTTTC.

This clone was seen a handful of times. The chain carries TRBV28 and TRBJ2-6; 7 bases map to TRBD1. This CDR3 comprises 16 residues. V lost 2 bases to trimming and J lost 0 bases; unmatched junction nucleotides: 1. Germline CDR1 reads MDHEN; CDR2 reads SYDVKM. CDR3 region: CASSLRTGSGANVLTF. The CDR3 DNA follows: TGTGCCAGCAGTTTACGGACAGGCTCTGGGGCCAACGTCCTGACTTTC.

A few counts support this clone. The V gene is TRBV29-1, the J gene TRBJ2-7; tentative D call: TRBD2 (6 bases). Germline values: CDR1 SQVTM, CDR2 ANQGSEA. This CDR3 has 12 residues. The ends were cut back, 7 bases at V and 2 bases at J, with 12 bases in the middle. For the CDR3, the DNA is TGCAGCGCATCGGGGGTTACCTACGAGCAGTACTTC. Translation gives CSASGVTYEQYF.

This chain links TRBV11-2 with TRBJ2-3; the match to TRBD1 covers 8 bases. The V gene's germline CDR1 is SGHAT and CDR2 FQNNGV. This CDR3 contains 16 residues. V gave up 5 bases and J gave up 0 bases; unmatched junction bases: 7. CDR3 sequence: CASSLSRGPSTDTQYF. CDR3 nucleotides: TGTGCCAGCAGCCTGTCCAGGGGGCCTAGCACAGATACGCAGTATTTT.

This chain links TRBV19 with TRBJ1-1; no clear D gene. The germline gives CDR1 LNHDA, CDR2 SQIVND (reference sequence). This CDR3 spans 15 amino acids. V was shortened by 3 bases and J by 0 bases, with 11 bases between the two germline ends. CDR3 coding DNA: TGTGCCAGTAGTATCGGGTACAAGCTGAACACTGAAGCTTTCTTT. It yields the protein CASSIGYKLNTEAFF.

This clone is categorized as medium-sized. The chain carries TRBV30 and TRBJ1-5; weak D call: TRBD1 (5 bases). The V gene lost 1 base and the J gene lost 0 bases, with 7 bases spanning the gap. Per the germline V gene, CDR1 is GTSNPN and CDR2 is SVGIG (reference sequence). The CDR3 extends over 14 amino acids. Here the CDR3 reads CAWSGDFSNQPQHF. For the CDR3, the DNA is TGTGCCTGGAGTGGGGACTTTAGCAATCAGCCCCAGCATTTT.

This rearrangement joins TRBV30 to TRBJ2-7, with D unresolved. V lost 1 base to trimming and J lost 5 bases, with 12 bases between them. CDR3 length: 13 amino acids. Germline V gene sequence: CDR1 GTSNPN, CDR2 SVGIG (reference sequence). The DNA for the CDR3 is TGTGCCTGGAGTGACGAACGTCTAGACGAGCAGTACTTC. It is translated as CAWSDERLDEQYF.

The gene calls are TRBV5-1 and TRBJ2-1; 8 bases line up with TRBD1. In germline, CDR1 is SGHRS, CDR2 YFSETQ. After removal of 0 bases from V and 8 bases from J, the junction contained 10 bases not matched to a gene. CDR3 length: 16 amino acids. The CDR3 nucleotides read TGCGCCAGCAGCTTGGGTAATGGACAGGGAACCGATGAGCAGTTCTTC. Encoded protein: CASSLGNGQGTDEQFF.

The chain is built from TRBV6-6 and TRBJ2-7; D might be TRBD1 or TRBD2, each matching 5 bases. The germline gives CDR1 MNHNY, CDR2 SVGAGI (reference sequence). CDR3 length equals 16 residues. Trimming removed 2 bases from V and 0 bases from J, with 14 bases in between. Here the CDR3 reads CASSYSIGDPSYEQYF. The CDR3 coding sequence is TGTGCCAGCAGTTACAGCATTGGGGACCCCTCCTACGAGCAGTACTTC.

CDR3 DNA sequence: TGTGCCAGCAAGGCGATTACGACCTCCTACGAGCAGTACTTC. Amino acids: CASKAITTSYEQYF. The chain links TRBV6-5 to TRBJ2-7; the D is unclear. The germline V gene encodes CDR1 MNHEY and CDR2 SVGAGI. CDR3 length equals 14 residues. With 7 bases removed from V and 0 bases from J, the gap between germline ends came to 13 bases.

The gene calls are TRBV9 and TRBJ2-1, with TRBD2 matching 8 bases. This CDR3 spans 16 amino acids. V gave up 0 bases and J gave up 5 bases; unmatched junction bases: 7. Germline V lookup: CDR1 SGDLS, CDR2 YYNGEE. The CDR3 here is CASSVATTSENNEQFF. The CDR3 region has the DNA TGTGCCAGCAGCGTAGCTACGACTAGCGAGAACAATGAGCAGTTCTTC. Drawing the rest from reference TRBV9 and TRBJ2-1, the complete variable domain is DSGVTQTPKHLITATGQRVTLRCSPRSGDLSVYWYQQSLDQGLQFLIQYYNGEERAKGNILERFSAQQFPDLHSELNLSSLELGDSALYFCASSVATTSENNEQFFGPGTRLTVL.

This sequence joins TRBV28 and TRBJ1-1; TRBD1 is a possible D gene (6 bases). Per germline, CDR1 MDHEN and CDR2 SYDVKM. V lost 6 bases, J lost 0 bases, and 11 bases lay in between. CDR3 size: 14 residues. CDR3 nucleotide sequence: TGTGCCAGCAGCCCCGGGACAATGAACACTGAAGCTTTCTTT. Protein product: CASSPGTMNTEAFF.

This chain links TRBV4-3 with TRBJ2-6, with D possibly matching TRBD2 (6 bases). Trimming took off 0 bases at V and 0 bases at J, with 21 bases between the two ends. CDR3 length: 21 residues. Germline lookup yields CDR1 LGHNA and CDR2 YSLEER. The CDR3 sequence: CASSQDLTLGTASSGANVLTF. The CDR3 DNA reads TGCGCCAGCAGCCAAGACCTTACGCTCGGGACTGCTAGCTCTGGGGCCAACGTCCTGACTTTC.

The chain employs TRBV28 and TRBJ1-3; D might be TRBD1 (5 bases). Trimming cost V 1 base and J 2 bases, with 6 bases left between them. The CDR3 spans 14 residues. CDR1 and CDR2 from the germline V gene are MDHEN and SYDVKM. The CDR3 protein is CASSLSGAGNTIYF. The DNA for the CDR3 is TGTGCCAGCAGTTTATCGGGGGCTGGAAACACCATATATTTT.

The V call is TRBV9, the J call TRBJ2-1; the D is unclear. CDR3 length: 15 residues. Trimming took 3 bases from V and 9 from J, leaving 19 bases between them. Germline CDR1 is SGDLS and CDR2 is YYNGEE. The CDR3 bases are TGTGCCAGCAGCGCTATAGACTCCCCGCGGAGTGAGCAGTTCTTC. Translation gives CASSAIDSPRSEQFF.

The CDR3: CASSGQATNEKLFF. DNA of the CDR3: TGTGCCAGTAGTGGTCAAGCAACTAATGAAAAACTGTTTTTT. The V gene is TRBV19, the J gene TRBJ1-4; D remains unclear. The germline V gene has CDR1 LNHDA and CDR2 SQIVND (reference sequence). The V end lost 5 bases, the J end lost 0 bases, and 7 bases lay between the germline ends. This CDR3 is 14 amino acids long.

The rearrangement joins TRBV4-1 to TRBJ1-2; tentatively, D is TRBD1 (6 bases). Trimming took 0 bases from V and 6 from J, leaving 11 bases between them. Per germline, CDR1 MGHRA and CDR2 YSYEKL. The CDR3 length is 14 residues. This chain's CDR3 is CASSQDRPGDGYTF. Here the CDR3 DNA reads TGCGCCAGCAGCCAAGATAGGCCAGGGGATGGCTACACCTTC.

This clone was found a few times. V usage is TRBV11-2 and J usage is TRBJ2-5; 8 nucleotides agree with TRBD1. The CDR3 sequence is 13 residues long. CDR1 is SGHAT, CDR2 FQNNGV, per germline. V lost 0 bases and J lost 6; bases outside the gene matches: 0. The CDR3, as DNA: TGTGCCAGCAGCTTAGACAGGGGGCAGACCCAGTACTTC. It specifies CASSLDRGQTQYF.